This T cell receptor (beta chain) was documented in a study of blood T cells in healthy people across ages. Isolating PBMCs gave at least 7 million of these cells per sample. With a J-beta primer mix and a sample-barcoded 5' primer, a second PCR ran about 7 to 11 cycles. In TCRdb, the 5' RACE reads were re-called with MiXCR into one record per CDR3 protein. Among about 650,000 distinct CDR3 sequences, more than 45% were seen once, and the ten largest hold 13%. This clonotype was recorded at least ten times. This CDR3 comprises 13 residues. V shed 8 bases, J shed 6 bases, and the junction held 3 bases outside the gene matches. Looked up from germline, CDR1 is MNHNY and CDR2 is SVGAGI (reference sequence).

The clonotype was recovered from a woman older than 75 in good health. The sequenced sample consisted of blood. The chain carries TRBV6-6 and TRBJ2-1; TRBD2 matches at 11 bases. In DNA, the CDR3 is TGTGCCAGCCGACTAGCGGGGCCCAATGAGCAGTTCTTC. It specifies CASRLAGPNEQFF.